The text below deals with one TCR beta chain. What it recognizes is unknown. The data belong to a study of beta chain features in type 1 diabetes. Of the isolated RNA, all was reverse transcribed, and so the sequenced material was expressed TCRB transcripts. Some clones are missing from TCRdb's copy, which holds only in-frame ones; the method was immunoSEQ multiplex PCR. The table includes 130,000 to 150,000 clones, 10% detected once. Findings of the study overall: Moderate but significant shortening of TCRB CDR3s was recorded in all four CD4+ subsets from Type 1 diabetes patients.

Germline CDR1 and CDR2: ENHRY and SYGVKD. The V segment lost 0 bases and the J segment 8 bases; nucleotides outside the gene matches: 11. This CDR3 comprises 17 residues. The sample consisted of naive CD4+ T cells from blood. V usage is TRBV10-3 and J usage is TRBJ1-4, with 8 bases fitting TRBD1. This TCR derives from a man in his late teens or twenties in good health. The DNA for the CDR3 is TGTGCCATCAGTGAGTCGAGCTTCGACAGGGGAAGAGAAAAACTGTTTTTT. Its translation: CAISESSFDRGREKLFF.